This TCR beta chain was documented in a study of Ad26.COV2.S vaccination and SARS-CoV-2 variants. Study at large: Ad26.COV2.S, an intramuscular injection, was given once or twice 56 days apart. Findings and limits, study-wide: Placebo and vaccine recipients had non-spike TCR breadth that was similar. After vaccination, substantial breadth of spike-specific CD8+ and CD4+ responses was reported.

The method was immunoSEQ multiplex PCR; TCRdb's version includes in-frame clones alone and lacks a portion of them. The data hold a few hundred thousand clones, with around 88% observed a single time. Treatment described: 15 to 20 received Ad26.COV2.S at low or high dose, single or two shots; about 5 received placebo; per-sample allocation not given. Sampling occurred on day 63 after the first vaccine or placebo injection. About this clone: Its target is not known.

This TCR was sampled from a person aged 18-65 years who received the Ad26.COV2.S COVID-19 vaccine or a placebo. The sequencing used peripheral blood, collected in a trial of Ad26.COV2.S vaccine versus placebo.

CDR3 sequence: CASSAYGTINTIYF. DNA for the CDR3: TGTGCCAGCAGCGCCTATGGGACAATCAACACCATATATTTT. The chain is built from TRBV9 and TRBJ1-3, with D perhaps TRBD1 (6 bases). The CDR3 is 14 amino acids. Germline V gene lookup returns CDR1 SGDLS and CDR2 YYNGEE. V lost 3 bases and J 7 bases, leaving 14 bases between the germline ends.